A single sample gave rise to the 22 T cell receptor beta chains below, sequenced in a study of T-cell reconstitution after alpha-beta-depleted transplantation in children. Unique molecular identifiers were built into the TCRbeta library. TCRdb analysed the PCR reads with MiXCR anew, one entry per CDR3 protein. This table has some 250,000 distinct CDR3 sequences, about 12% appearing once. The specimen comprised PBMCs from the stem cell graft donor, sampled from the stem cell graft. The receptors originated from a human donor who donated a stem cell graft to a child with acute lymphoblastic leukemia.

In this sample, this clonotype turned up many times. The rearrangement uses TRBV7-8 and TRBJ2-3, with a tentative D call TRBD2 (6 bases). Germline V CDR1 and CDR2: SGHVS, FQNEAQ. Trimming took 1 base from V and 2 from J, leaving 10 bases between them. CDR3 length: 15 amino acids. The CDR3 loop reads CASSLGGGATDTQYF. The CDR3 DNA reads as TGTGCCAGCAGCTTAGGGGGCGGGGCCACAGATACGCAGTATTTT.

This clonotype was seen repeatedly, ten times or more. The chain uses TRBV29-1 and TRBJ2-1; D unclear. The CDR3 sequence is 12 residues long. Per germline, CDR1 SQVTM and CDR2 ANQGSEA. V was cut by 4 bases and J by 6 bases, with 10 bases left in between. The CDR3 loop is CSVGIAGNEQFF. CDR3 nucleotides: TGCAGCGTTGGGATCGCCGGCAATGAGCAGTTCTTC.

This clonotype was detected ten times or more. The genes are TRBV5-1 and TRBJ2-1; the D is unclear. V dropped 4 bases and J dropped 5 bases, with 10 bases sitting between them. The CDR3 totals 13 residues. The germline gives CDR1 SGHRS, CDR2 YFSETQ. The chain's CDR3 is CASSRLPDNEQFF. Written as DNA, the CDR3 is TGCGCCAGCAGCCGCCTCCCTGACAATGAGCAGTTCTTC.

A word on this clonotype: A much larger clone differs by one base, so this may be a read error. The V call is TRBV3-1, the J call TRBJ2-1, with D possibly being TRBD2 (6 bases). The CDR3 is 14 residues long. Trimming stripped 3 bases from V and 7 bases from J, with 13 bases between. The V gene's germline CDR1 is LGHDT and CDR2 YNNKEL (reference sequence). CDR3 loop: CASSHRAGGNEQFF. As DNA, the CDR3 is TGTGCCAGCAGCCATAGGGCAGGAGGGAATGAGCAGTTCTTC.

This clonotype was observed many times. The chain recombines TRBV7-3 with TRBJ2-1; TRBD1 might be the D (6 bases). Germline V gene data show CDR1 as SGHTA and CDR2 as FQGTGA. The CDR3 extends over 15 amino acids. The V and J ends lost 5 bases and 4 bases respectively, with 15 bases between them. This CDR3 is CASSPGQRLYNEQFF. The CDR3 bases are TGTGCCAGCAGCCCCGGACAGCGTCTTTACAATGAGCAGTTCTTC.

This clonotype was detected many times. V and J are TRBV7-2 and TRBJ2-2; a weak D match, TRBD1 (5 bases). The CDR3 runs to 14 residues. Germline V CDR1 and CDR2: SGHTA, FQGNSA. V gave up 5 bases and J gave up 4 bases, with 11 bases separating them. The CDR3 sequence: CASSPSRVTGELFF. In DNA, the CDR3 is TGTGCCAGCAGCCCGTCCAGGGTCACCGGGGAGCTGTTTTTT.

In its sample, this clonotype was seen many times. The rearrangement uses TRBV28 and TRBJ2-7; D is perhaps TRBD1 (6 bases). CDR1 and CDR2 (germline): MDHEN, SYDVKM. The CDR3 consists of 15 residues. The V gene lost 1 base and the J gene lost 5 bases, with 15 bases spanning the gap. The CDR3 reads CASSLLGAGRDEQYF. The DNA for the CDR3 is TGTGCCAGCAGTTTATTGGGGGCAGGGCGCGACGAGCAGTACTTC.

This clonotype has at least ten counts. The chain links TRBV30 to TRBJ2-7; TRBD1 matches at 8 bases. Germline V gives CDR1 GTSNPN, CDR2 SVGIG (reference sequence). The CDR3 covers 13 residues. The junction had 6 bases not matched to a gene; V was cut back by 3 bases and J by 5 bases. The CDR3 spells CAWRAGGFHEQYF. The CDR3 DNA sequence: TGTGCCTGGAGGGCAGGGGGCTTCCACGAGCAGTACTTC.

This clonotype came up many times. This chain connects TRBV15 to TRBJ2-2; TRBD1 might be the D (5 bases). V lost 0 bases, J lost 4 bases, and 18 bases lay in between. This CDR3 spans 18 amino acids. Germline loops: CDR1 LNHNV, CDR2 YYDKDF (reference sequence). CDR3 coding DNA: TGTGCCACCAGCAGAGATCTCTTGATGGAAAGGGGCACCGGGGAGCTGTTTTTT. Translated, it gives CATSRDLLMERGTGELFF.

This clonotype has at least ten counts. The chain combines TRBV7-2 with TRBJ2-7; 7 nucleotides line up with TRBD2. The CDR3 consists of 15 residues. Unmatched junction bases numbered 6, after V lost 1 base and J lost 3 bases. From germline, CDR1 is SGHTA and CDR2 FQGNSA. The CDR3 here is CASSLVGTTNYEQYF. CDR3 nucleotides: TGTGCCAGCAGCTTAGTTGGGACTACGAACTACGAGCAGTACTTC. Filled out from reference TRBV7-2 and TRBJ2-7, the complete variable domain reads GAGVSQSPSNKVTEKGKDVELRCDPISGHTALYWYRQSLGQGLEFLIYFQGNSAPDKSGLPSDRFSAERTGGSVSTLTIQRTQQEDSAVYLCASSLVGTTNYEQYFGPGTRLTVT.

Many counts were recorded for this clonotype. The rearrangement links TRBV4-3 to TRBJ2-2; 9 bases are a match to TRBD1. CDR3 length: 16 amino acids. Germline lookup yields CDR1 LGHNA and CDR2 YSLEER. J was trimmed by 3 bases and V by 2 bases; bases with no gene match: 4. CDR3 DNA sequence: TGCGCCAGCAGCCAACCGGGACAGGGCGACACCGGGGAGCTGTTTTTT. This gives the protein CASSQPGQGDTGELFF.

This clonotype was counted at least ten times. The chain has TRBV20-1 and TRBJ1-6; D remains unclear. With 0 bases removed from V and 8 bases from J, the gap between germline ends came to 11 bases. Germline V gene sequence: CDR1 DFQATT, CDR2 SNEGSKA (reference sequence). The CDR3 length is 14 residues. In DNA form, the CDR3 reads TGCAGTGCTAGAGAGTTGGCAGAGTATTCACCCCTCCACTTT. Amino acid sequence: CSARELAEYSPLHF.

At least ten counts were recorded for this clonotype. The chain combines TRBV28 with TRBJ2-5, with D perhaps matching TRBD2 (5 bases). The CDR3 is made up of 20 amino acids. The V and J ends lost 3 bases and 2 bases respectively, with 28 bases between them. CDR1 and CDR2 from the germline V gene are MDHEN and SYDVKM. The CDR3 DNA is TGTGCCAGCAGTTTCTGGGCTAGCCTAGAAGACCCGCTTTCACAAGAGACCCAGTACTTC. Translated, it gives CASSFWASLEDPLSQETQYF.

This clonotype was detected many times. This chain uses TRBV3-1 with TRBJ2-1; no definite D call. Germline loops: CDR1 LGHDT, CDR2 YNNKEL (reference sequence). The CDR3 length is 14 residues. The V gene lost 1 base and the J gene lost 7 bases, with 11 bases spanning the gap. In DNA, the CDR3 is TGTGCCAGCAGCCAAGGGGCTGGTAGAAATGAGCAGTTCTTC. Amino acid sequence: CASSQGAGRNEQFF.

This clonotype was counted ten times or more. This sequence joins TRBV5-6 and TRBJ2-5; D is possibly TRBD2 (5 bases). Germline CDR1 reads SGHDT; CDR2 reads YYEEEE. The germline V and J ends were trimmed by 4 bases and 0 bases, with 16 bases remaining between them. The CDR3 consists of 16 residues. The CDR3 nucleotides are TGTGCCAGCAGCCGGAAATTTCAGACTAACCAAGAGACCCAGTACTTC. Protein: CASSRKFQTNQETQYF.

This clonotype was detected many times. The CDR3 DNA sequence: TGTGCCAGCAGCTTTATTCTAGCGACGGGGGAAGACAATGAGCAGTTCTTC. This translates into CASSFILATGEDNEQFF. This chain links TRBV5-6 with TRBJ2-1; weak D call: TRBD2 (6 bases). The germline CDR1 and CDR2 sequences are SGHDT and YYEEEE. The CDR3 is made up of 17 amino acids. V shed 2 bases and J shed 5 bases, with 20 bases lying between them.

The rearrangement uses TRBV18 and TRBJ2-1; TRBD2 aligns across 8 bases. V shed 3 bases, J shed 2 bases, and the junction held 3 bases outside the gene matches. The CDR3 has 15 residues. In germline, CDR1 is KGHSH, CDR2 LQKENI. For the CDR3, the DNA is TGTGCCAGCTCACCGCCTAGCGGGCCCTACAATGAGCAGTTCTTC. It is translated as CASSPPSGPYNEQFF.

This clonotype was counted at least ten times. V and J are TRBV7-9 and TRBJ1-5, with 7 bases that match TRBD1. The length of the CDR3 is 15 residues. Per germline, CDR1 SEHNR and CDR2 FQNEAQ (reference sequence). Germline trimming cut 3 bases from V and 5 bases from J; bases unmatched to any gene: 7. The CDR3 DNA reads TGTGCCAGCAGCTTGATAGGCAGGGGGGATCAGCCCCAGCATTTT. Protein product: CASSLIGRGDQPQHF. Full variable domain (remainder filled in from reference TRBV7-9 and TRBJ1-5): DTGVSQNPRHKITKRGQNVTFRCDPISEHNRLYWYRQTLGQGPEFLTYFQNEAQLEKSRLLSDRFSAERPKGSFSTLEIQRTEQGDSAMYLCASSLIGRGDQPQHFGDGTRLSIL.

At least ten counts were recorded for this clonotype. This sequence joins TRBV5-1 and TRBJ2-5, with 9 bases lining up with TRBD2. J was trimmed by 4 bases and V by 2 bases; bases with no gene match: 9. Germline values: CDR1 SGHRS, CDR2 YFSETQ. CDR3 length: 16 amino acids. CDR3 in amino acids: CASSLPGLAKGETQYF. The CDR3 DNA reads as TGCGCCAGCAGCTTACCTGGACTAGCGAAAGGAGAGACCCAGTACTTC.

This clonotype was recorded a few times. This chain connects TRBV7-2 to TRBJ2-1; TRBD1 matches 8 bases. Trimming cost V 5 bases and J 0 bases; bases outside gene matches: 3. The CDR3 loop spans 15 amino acids. The germline V gene has CDR1 SGHTA and CDR2 FQGNSA. CDR3 nucleotides: TGTGCCAGCAGCAGACAGGGGCACTCCTACAATGAGCAGTTCTTC. Translation gives CASSRQGHSYNEQFF.

The table lists this clonotype with many counts. The chain joins TRBV25-1 to TRBJ2-2; D not resolved. Germline-derived CDR1 and CDR2 are MGHDK and SYGVNS. The CDR3 consists of 12 residues. The V and J ends lost 6 bases and 1 base respectively, with 3 bases between them. The CDR3 sequence is CASRLNTGELFF. The CDR3 DNA sequence: TGTGCCAGCAGATTGAACACCGGGGAGCTGTTTTTT.

At least ten counts were recorded for this clonotype. The rearrangement links TRBV12-3 or TRBV12-4 to TRBJ2-7; D remains ambiguous. The CDR3 is made up of 13 amino acids. Trimming removed 5 bases at V and 3 bases at J, with 11 bases between. CDR3 sequence (DNA): TGTGCCAGCAGTCTCCAGCGTATCTACGAGCAGTACTTC. Amino acids: CASSLQRIYEQYF.